Listed below are T cell receptor beta chains from one sample, sequenced in a study of blood T cell repertoires in COVID-19. This table comes from immunoSEQ multiplex PCR, and its TCRdb copy is limited to in-frame clones, with some not included. The sample holds approximately 150,000 clones, 85% to 90% seen once. The sample taken for sequencing was peripheral blood. The receptors come from a woman between 45 and 65 years old with active or convalescent COVID-19. The CDR3 runs from the conserved cysteine through the conserved F or W. A D gene is named only where the DNA matches it firmly. Not all rows give a size; the values are once, few, many and, for expanded clones, a class.

len | abundance | j_gene | v_gene | d_gene | CDR3nt | CDR3aa
11 | NA | TRBJ2-2 | TRBV20-1 | NA | TGCAGTGCGACGGACAGTTCGGAGCTGTTTTTT | CSATDSSELFF
16 | NA | TRBJ2-5 | TRBV5-1 | TRBD2 | TGCGCCAGCAGCGGATTAGCGGGGGCGCTCCAAGAGACCCAGTACTTC | CASSGLAGALQETQYF
14 | NA | TRBJ1-1 | TRBV19 | NA | TGTGCCAGTAGTTCTATCCCCGCCGGGGGTAATGCTTTCTTT | CASSSIPAGGNAFF
16 | NA | TRBJ1-4 | TRBV15 | NA | TGTGCCACCAGCAGAGATCAGGTAGCAACTAATGAAAAACTGTTTTTT | CATSRDQVATNEKLFF
14 | once | TRBJ1-2 | TRBV7-2 | NA | TGTGCCAGCAGCTTAGGGGCGTATGACTATGGCTACACCTTC | CASSLGAYDYGYTF
13 | NA | TRBJ2-7 | TRBV7-2 | NA | TGTGCCAGCAGCTTATTTGGCAGTCACGAGCAGTACTTC | CASSLFGSHEQYF
16 | NA | TRBJ1-1 | TRBV6-5 | NA | TGTGCCAGCAGTTACGAGACAGGAACCCTGAACACTGAAGCTTTCTTT | CASSYETGTLNTEAFF
19 | NA | TRBJ2-5 | TRBV18 | TRBD1 | TGTGCCAGCCCACAGAGTGAGACAGGGGGCCCCACCGGCCAAGAGACCCAGTACTTC | CASPQSETGGPTGQETQYF
15 | NA | TRBJ1-2 | TRBV7-2 | NA | TGTGCCAGCAGCTGGACAGAAGGTGCTAACTATGGCTACACCTTC | CASSWTEGANYGYTF
13 | once | TRBJ1-5 | TRBV30 | TRBD1 | TGTGCCTGGAGGGGACAGAGCAATCAGCCCCAGCATTTT | CAWRGQSNQPQHF
19 | NA | TRBJ1-4 | TRBV19 | TRBD1 | TGTGCCAGTACTTCCCGACAGGGGGCTACCTGGGCAACTAATGAAAAACTGTTTTTT | CASTSRQGATWATNEKLFF
16 | NA | TRBJ1-3 | TRBV3-1/TRBV3-2 | TRBD1 | TGTGCCAGCAGCCAATATACAGGGGTCCCTGGAAACACCATATATTTT | CASSQYTGVPGNTIYF
17 | NA | TRBJ2-5 | TRBV7-9 | NA | TGTGCCAGCAGCCATAGGGGGCCCTGGGGGGACGCTGAGACCCAGTACTTC | CASSHRGPWGDAETQYF
14 | NA | TRBJ1-5 | TRBV6-5 | NA | TGTGCCAGCAGTTACAGGACTGGAGATCAGCCCCAGCATTTT | CASSYRTGDQPQHF
14 | NA | TRBJ1-1 | TRBV6-6 | NA | TGTGCCAGCAGTTACTCTCCGGAGTACACTGAAGCTTTCTTT | CASSYSPEYTEAFF
15 | few | TRBJ2-7 | TRBV7-3 | TRBD2 | TGTGCCAGCAGCACGACTGGCGGGAGCTCCTACGAGCAGTACTTC | CASSTTGGSSYEQYF
13 | NA | TRBJ1-2 | TRBV7-8 | TRBD1 | TGTGCCAGCAGCTTTGGGACAGGTAGAGGCTACACCTTC | CASSFGTGRGYTF
17 | few | TRBJ1-5 | TRBV7-2 | TRBD1 | TGTGCCAGCAGCTTAGCGGGAGGACAGGGGGCCAATAAGCCCCAGCATTTT | CASSLAGGQGANKPQHF
12 | NA | TRBJ2-3 | TRBV6-5 | NA | TGTGCCAGCAGTAACAACAAGAATACGCAGTATTTT | CASSNNKNTQYF
14 | NA | TRBJ2-7 | TRBV27 | NA | TGTGCCAGCAGTTCGCCTAGCGCACCTTGGGAGCAGTACTTC | CASSSPSAPWEQYF
18 | NA | TRBJ1-5 | TRBV11-2 | TRBD1 | TGTGCCAGCAGCCCCCGGGGGGGAACAGGGGGCATCAATCAGCCCCAGCATTTT | CASSPRGGTGGINQPQHF
14 | NA | TRBJ1-2 | TRBV7-2 | NA | TGTGCCAGCAGCCCCACTCTTCGGGTGGTGGGCTACACCTTC | CASSPTLRVVGYTF
17 | NA | TRBJ2-5 | TRBV4-3 | TRBD2 | TGCGCCAGCAGCCAAGACCAGGGACCCGGGGGGAAGGAGACCCAGTACTTC | CASSQDQGPGGKETQYF
15 | NA | TRBJ1-2 | TRBV2 | NA | TGTGCCAGCAGTGAAGGTAGCGGCGTCCTCTATGGCTACACCTTC | CASSEGSGVLYGYTF
14 | NA | TRBJ2-5 | TRBV4-1 | NA | TGCGCCAGCAGCCAAGGAGGGAAAGGAGAGACCCAGTACTTC | CASSQGGKGETQYF
14 | NA | TRBJ2-7 | TRBV7-2 | NA | TGTGCCAGCAGCTTAGAGGGTAGGACAATCGAGCAGTACTTC | CASSLEGRTIEQYF
13 | NA | TRBJ1-2 | TRBV27 | TRBD1 | TGTGCCAGCAGTTCTCTACAGGGGGAAGGCTACACCTTC | CASSSLQGEGYTF
16 | NA | TRBJ1-2 | TRBV4-2 | NA | TGTGCCAGCAGCCAAGGGCGGGAGAGAGGGGCGAATGGCTACACCTTC | CASSQGRERGANGYTF
16 | NA | TRBJ2-2 | TRBV18 | TRBD2 | TGTGCCAGCTCAGGATGGACTAGCGGGGGTACCGGGGAGCTGTTTTTT | CASSGWTSGGTGELFF
18 | NA | TRBJ2-6 | TRBV7-9 | NA | TGTGCCAGCAGCTTGCCGACAGGAACCCTCTCTGGGGCCAACGTCCTGACTTTC | CASSLPTGTLSGANVLTF